Described below is a single TCR beta chain sequence and its context. Its cognate antigen is unknown. Per germline, CDR1 MGHRA and CDR2 YSYEKL. The CDR3 has 15 amino acids. This entry comes from a study of T cells expressing NK-cell markers. Study at large: Researchers got TCR beta repertoires out of sorted CD3+CD56+NKG2C+, CD3+CD56+NKG2C- and CD3+CD56-NKG2C+ T cells. Just one sequenced donor of eight was HCMV-seronegative, while seven were seropositive. The study's findings and limits: Roughly 1.0-7.0% of CD8+ T cells in 6 or 7 donors belonged to dominant NKG2C+ clonotypes.

Generation of TCR beta cDNA was performed by 5'RACE template switching incorporating UMIs. Each CDR3 protein gets one entry in TCRdb, which reprocessed the 5' RACE reads and gives no DNA. The sample holds 150,000 or so distinct CDR3 sequences. The specimen was blood T cells: a sorted CD56 or NKG2C T cell subset, CD4+ or CD8+ T cells, or bulk PBMC T cells (not recorded which). The clonotype originates from a woman aged 50 to 60 in good health. The V call is TRBV4-1, the J call TRBJ1-1; as DNA is missing, the TRBD1 call by TCRdb cannot be tested. The CDR3 protein is CASSQSTGAGTEAFF.